The clone carrying this T cell receptor (beta chain) was seen more than once but under ten times. Described time point: patch test 3, about 24 weeks after DPC sensitization. Stated treatment: therapeutic diphenylcyclopropenone sensitization with weekly scalp DPC. One entry per CDR3 protein results from TCRdb running MiXCR on the RACE reads. The repertoire has over 55,000 distinct CDR3 sequences, around 12% of them found once; the top ten carry 2.4%. This entry comes from a study of human T cells and chemical hapten exposure. Germline V gene lookup returns CDR1 KGHSH and CDR2 LQKENI. Trimming cost V 4 bases and J 3 bases; bases outside gene matches: 8. The CDR3 covers 16 residues.

The receptor's source is a man aged 25 to 40 with alopecia areata. Some clones in this sample may be carry-over from other donors' samples. The genes are TRBV18 and TRBJ1-2, with TRBD1 identical over 10 bases. The starting material was whole blood, obtained in connection with sensitization to the hapten diphenylcyclopropenone (DPC). In DNA, the CDR3 is TGTGCCAGCTCACGGATGGGACAGGGGAGGGACTATGGCTACACCTTC. It codes for CASSRMGQGRDYGYTF.